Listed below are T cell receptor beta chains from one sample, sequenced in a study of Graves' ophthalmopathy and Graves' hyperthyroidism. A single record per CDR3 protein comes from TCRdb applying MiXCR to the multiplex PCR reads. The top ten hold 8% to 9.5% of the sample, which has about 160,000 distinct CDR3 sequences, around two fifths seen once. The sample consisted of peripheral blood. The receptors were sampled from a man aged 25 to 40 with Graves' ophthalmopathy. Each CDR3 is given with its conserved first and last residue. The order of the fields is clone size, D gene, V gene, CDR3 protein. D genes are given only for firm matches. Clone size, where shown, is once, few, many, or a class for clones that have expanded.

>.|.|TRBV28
CASSFRGNGGYTF
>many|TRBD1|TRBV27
CASSLSRDSYEQYF
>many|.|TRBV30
CAWSSGKDTEAFF
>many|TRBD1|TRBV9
CASSVVRDRGPLNFGKNIQYF
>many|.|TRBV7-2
CASSQQVGQETQYF
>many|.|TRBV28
CASSLYRYEQYF
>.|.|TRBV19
CASSSGGDGDYGYTF
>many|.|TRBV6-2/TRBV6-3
CASSSTQGGEQYF
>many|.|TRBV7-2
CASSLADSTYEQYF
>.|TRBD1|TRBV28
CASSTNTGDTEAFF
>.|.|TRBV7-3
CASSLFPDQPQHF
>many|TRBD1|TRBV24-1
CATSDPGQGTEAFF
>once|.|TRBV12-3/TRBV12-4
CASMDTGNYGYTF
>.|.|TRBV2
CASSDALGNSPLHF
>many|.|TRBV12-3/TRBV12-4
CASTRNQAQPQHF
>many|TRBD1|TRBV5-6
CASRVTGGNTGELFF
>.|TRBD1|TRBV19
CASTGTGATYGYTF
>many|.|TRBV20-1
CSVGLNTEAFF
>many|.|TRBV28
CASSLAQNQPQHF